The T cell receptor (beta chain) described here comes from a study of blood T cell repertoires in COVID-19. Study information: Specimens from acute and convalescent COVID-19 originated in the United States, Italy and Spain. PBMCs, B-cell-depleted T cells, or T cells were the source of the cDNA or gDNA that made up the material.

Germline CDR1 is SNHLY and CDR2 is FYNNEI. The CDR3 runs to 14 residues. The germline V and J ends were trimmed by 8 bases and 3 bases, with 16 bases remaining between them. How the authors handled the data: Researchers report that nucleated cell counts were estimated from reference gene primer amplification. Repertoires were generated with immunoSEQ multiplex PCR, while TCRdb's copy carries only in-frame clones and drops some. V and J calls and clone size are those listed in that table; D and trimming were worked out from the DNA. In the table there are about 220,000 clones, roughly 80% of which are singletons.

The sample was peripheral blood. The sequence derives from a woman aged 60-70 years with acute or convalescent COVID-19. The chain uses TRBV2 and TRBJ1-2, with a possible D match to TRBD1 (5 bases). The CDR3 coding sequence is TGTGCCAGCCCCGGGGGGGGTGTAGACTATGGCTACACCTTC. This translates into CASPGGGVDYGYTF.